Sequencing of this T cell receptor beta chain was carried out in a study of blood T cell repertoires in COVID-19. Overall study context: The United States, Italy and Spain were the sources of the acute and convalescent COVID-19 samples. Sample material is recorded as cDNA or gDNA derived from T cells, B-cell-depleted T cells, or PBMCs.

Methods used by the authors: The authors estimated nucleated cell counts from reference gene primer amplification. Profiled with immunoSEQ multiplex PCR; TCRdb holds only in-frame clones, not every one. For V, J and clone size, that table is used; D and trimming come from the DNA. The sample lists around 180,000 clones, about 86% occurring once. Germline assignment: CDR1 MNHEY and CDR2 SMNVEV (reference sequence). The CDR3 sequence is 16 residues long. J gave up 6 bases and V 5 bases, and 16 bases lay outside the gene matches. V and J are TRBV27 and TRBJ2-7; 7 nucleotides match TRBD1. The sample was peripheral blood. The TCR originated in a woman in her 30s with active or convalescent COVID-19. Written as DNA, the CDR3 is TGTGCCAGCAGTGCGAACAGGGGCGCTCTACTTTCCGAGCAGTACTTC. This sequence encodes CASSANRGALLSEQYF.